Here is one TCR beta chain with its context. Per germline, CDR1 SGHTA and CDR2 FQGNSA. The CDR3 loop spans 15 amino acids. The V end lost 5 bases, the J end lost 5 bases, and 13 bases lay between the germline ends. The data were obtained in a study of blood T cell repertoires in COVID-19. Method: immunoSEQ multiplex PCR; TCRdb's copy keeps in-frame clones and lacks some. In the table there are 250,000 to 300,000 clones, 80% to 90% of which are singletons. The sample consisted of peripheral blood. The rearrangement joins TRBV7-2 to TRBJ2-6; a possible D gene is TRBD1 (5 bases). The receptor was isolated from a woman in her seventies with acute or convalescent COVID-19. The CDR3 sequence is CASSPLGARANVLTF. The CDR3 DNA reads as TGTGCCAGCAGCCCCCTAGGGGCCCGGGCCAACGTCCTGACTTTC.